The 5 T cell receptor beta chains listed next were all sequenced from one sample in a study of identical twins. TCRdb independently ran MiXCR on the 5' RACE reads; one entry per CDR3 protein. The data show 1,800,000 or so distinct CDR3 sequences, with about 31% seen just once and under 0.35% held by the top ten. The sequenced sample was cord blood. These receptor sequences come from a newborn girl in good health.

This clonotype has ten or more counts. The rearrangement links TRBV29-1 to TRBJ1-2; D unclear. The CDR3 is 14 amino acids. V was shortened by 7 bases and J by 1 base, with 16 bases between the two germline ends. Per the germline V gene, CDR1 is SQVTM and CDR2 is ANQGSEA. CDR3 sequence reads: CSAHTVGVNYGYTF. The CDR3 coding sequence is TGCAGCGCTCATACCGTCGGGGTTAACTATGGCTACACCTTC.

The V call is TRBV5-1, the J call TRBJ2-3; D not resolved. The V gene lost 4 bases and the J gene lost 3 bases, with 12 bases spanning the gap. Per the germline V gene, CDR1 is SGHRS and CDR2 is YFSETQ. The CDR3 is made up of 14 amino acids. The CDR3 loop is CASSAGSRTDTQYF. The DNA for the CDR3 is TGCGCCAGCAGCGCTGGGTCGAGGACAGATACGCAGTATTTT.

This clonotype was picked up one time. This chain connects TRBV9 to TRBJ2-2; no definite D call. V was cut by 0 bases and J by 0 bases, with 9 bases left in between. CDR1 and CDR2 (germline): SGDLS, YYNGEE. The CDR3 runs 16 residues. The CDR3 region has the DNA TGTGCCAGCAGCGTAGCTTACGGCGCGAACACCGGGGAGCTGTTTTTT. Translating gives CASSVAYGANTGELFF.

This clonotype occurred many times. The chain employs TRBV28 and TRBJ1-2; no definite D call. This CDR3 region has 11 residues. V was pared by 3 bases and J by 6 bases, with 5 bases between. CDR1 is MDHEN and CDR2 is SYDVKM in the germline V gene. The DNA of the CDR3 is TGTGCCAGCAGTTTCCCCCATGGCTACACCTTC. As protein: CASSFPHGYTF.

This clonotype appeared once. The chain uses TRBV27 and TRBJ1-5, with D possibly TRBD1 on 5 matching bases. Germline V gene data show CDR1 as MNHEY and CDR2 as SMNVEV (reference sequence). The V end was cut by 5 bases, the J end by 5 bases, with 13 bases between. The CDR3 extends over 14 amino acids. CDR3 bases: TGTGCCAGCAGTCCCCAGGGATCCCATCAGCCCCAGCATTTT. This encodes CASSPQGSHQPQHF.